This T cell receptor (beta chain) was profiled in a study of T cells in Graves' hyperthyroidism and ophthalmopathy. From RNA transcripts, TCR beta CDR3 regions were amplified. The study used the HTBI primer set for a first-round RT-PCR of the TCR CDR3. One entry per CDR3 protein, called by TCRdb with MiXCR from the multiplex PCR reads. The repertoire has some 510,000 distinct CDR3 sequences, roughly 20% of them found once; the top ten carry about a quarter. Germline values: CDR1 LNHNV, CDR2 YYDKDF (reference sequence). Trimming left V 8 bases short and J 8 bases short, with 15 bases between. This CDR3 is 12 amino acids long. Ten or more counts support this clonotype. Its target is unknown. Study findings and constraints: Blood also contained most expanded thyroid clonotypes above 0.001.

Hyperthyroidism, newly diagnosed and lasting under 2 months, affected patients aged 18 to 65. The sample consisted of blood. The V call is TRBV15, the J call TRBJ1-2; the D gene is possibly TRBD1 (6 bases). This TCR was sampled from a man younger than 35 with Graves' hyperthyroidism. The DNA of the CDR3 is TGTGCCACCGGGGGAGGGGGAGGAGGCTACACCTTC. This codes for CATGGGGGGYTF.